This is a list of T cell receptor beta chains from one sample in a study of blood T cell repertoires in COVID-19. Only in-frame clones appear in the TCRdb table, and some are missing; sequencing was by immunoSEQ multiplex PCR. This repertoire shows approximately 19,000 clones, approximately 78% found once; its top ten account for roughly 8.7%. The sequenced sample was peripheral blood. The source of these receptors is a man between 60 and 75 years old with acute or convalescent COVID-19. CDR3s include the opening cysteine and the closing phenylalanine or tryptophan. A D gene is named only where the DNA matches it firmly. Expanded clones are given a class, and other clones once, few, many or no size at all.

D	V	size	length	J	CDR3	DNA
NA	TRBV4-1	NA	17	TRBJ2-1	CASSHLLTDGLYNEQFF	TGCGCCAGCAGCCACCTCTTAACGGACGGACTCTACAATGAGCAGTTCTTC
TRBD1	TRBV6-6	few	14	TRBJ2-5	CASSYRQGIGTQYF	TGTGCCAGCAGTTACAGACAGGGGATAGGGACCCAGTACTTC
NA	TRBV28	few	14	TRBJ2-1	CASSLGGAYNEQFF	TGTGCCAGCAGTTTAGGAGGGGCCTACAATGAGCAGTTCTTC
TRBD1	TRBV7-6	NA	15	TRBJ1-3	CASSLGQGAGNTIYF	TGTGCCAGCAGCTTAGGACAGGGGGCTGGAAACACCATATATTTT
TRBD1	TRBV19	NA	17	TRBJ1-5	CASSIKQGMDRYQPQHF	TGTGCCAGTAGTATAAAACAGGGGATGGATCGGTATCAGCCCCAGCATTTT
TRBD2	TRBV19	NA	13	TRBJ2-1	CASSTSGDNGQFF	TGTGCCAGTAGTACTAGCGGGGACAATGGGCAGTTCTTC
NA	TRBV6-4	NA	17	TRBJ1-1	CASSDSIRGAMNTEAFF	TGTGCCAGCAGTGACTCGATCCGGGGGGCGATGAACACTGAAGCTTTCTTT
NA	TRBV2	NA	11	TRBJ2-7	CASSWGDEQYF	TGTGCCAGCAGCTGGGGGGACGAGCAGTACTTC
TRBD1	TRBV29-1	NA	13	TRBJ1-2	CSVLPGQGYGYTF	TGCAGCGTTCTACCCGGACAGGGTTATGGCTACACCTTC
NA	TRBV10-3	NA	14	TRBJ2-1	CAISESLSRVEQFF	TGTGCCATCAGTGAGTCACTTAGTAGAGTTGAGCAGTTCTTC
TRBD1	TRBV5-1	NA	14	TRBJ2-5	CASSPGTGVGTQYF	TGCGCCAGCAGCCCTGGGACAGGGGTGGGGACCCAGTACTTC
NA	TRBV18	NA	13	TRBJ1-1	CASSPPGPFEAFF	TGTGCCAGCTCACCACCTGGGCCTTTTGAGGCTTTCTTT
TRBD1	TRBV5-1	NA	16	TRBJ1-3	CASSSEGTGAGNTIYF	TGCGCCAGCAGCAGCGAAGGGACAGGGGCTGGAAACACCATATATTTT
TRBD1	TRBV19	few	15	TRBJ1-1	CASKGLDRPNTEAFF	TGTGCCAGCAAGGGCTTGGACAGGCCGAACACTGAAGCTTTCTTT
NA	TRBV10-2	NA	16	TRBJ2-1	CASSAGRDTLRGEQFF	TGCGCCAGCAGTGCAGGACGGGACACCTTGAGAGGTGAGCAGTTCTTC
NA	TRBV9	NA	15	TRBJ2-3	CASDLGGGSTDTQYF	TGTGCCAGCGACCTGGGCGGCGGGAGCACAGATACGCAGTATTTT
NA	TRBV7-9	NA	14	TRBJ2-4	CASSLKQGGNIQYF	TGTGCCAGCAGCTTAAAACAGGGTGGTAACATTCAGTACTTC
NA	TRBV6-2/TRBV6-3	NA	15	TRBJ2-7	CASSSPRQAPYEQYF	TGTGCCAGCAGTTCGCCGCGACAGGCCCCCTACGAGCAGTACTTC
TRBD1	TRBV19	NA	17	TRBJ1-1	CASSIPMTGGVNTEAFF	TGTGCCAGTAGTATCCCCATGACAGGGGGAGTGAACACTGAAGCTTTCTTT
TRBD2	TRBV27	NA	15	TRBJ2-7	CASSLSAGASYEQYF	TGTGCCAGCAGTTTATCAGCGGGGGCCTCCTACGAGCAGTACTTC
NA	TRBV13	NA	15	TRBJ1-6	CASSIGGVGNSPLHF	TGTGCCAGCAGCATTGGGGGCGTTGGGAACTCACCCCTCCACTTT
NA	TRBV14	NA	14	TRBJ1-3	CASSQSGSGNTIYF	TGTGCCAGCAGCCAATCAGGGTCTGGAAACACCATATATTTT
TRBD1	TRBV28	NA	15	TRBJ1-4	CASSSMGQGREKLFF	TGTGCCAGCAGTTCCATGGGACAGGGACGCGAAAAACTGTTTTTT
NA	TRBV9	few	16	TRBJ1-6	CASSVEGSGGRSPLHF	TGTGCCAGCAGCGTAGAGGGTTCCGGGGGACGGTCACCCCTCCACTTT
NA	TRBV29-1	NA	11	TRBJ2-5	CSVASGWNQYF	TGCAGCGTTGCATCCGGGTGGAACCAGTACTTC
TRBD1	TRBV27	NA	15	TRBJ1-1	CASSTKTGAYTEAFF	TGTGCCAGCAGTACCAAGACAGGGGCCTACACTGAAGCTTTCTTT
TRBD1	TRBV19	NA	15	TRBJ1-2	CASISRGQPGLGYTF	TGTGCCAGTATTTCAAGGGGACAGCCGGGGCTTGGCTACACCTTC
NA	TRBV13	NA	14	TRBJ1-6	CASSLGQLNSPLHF	TGTGCCAGCAGCTTAGGACAGTTGAATTCACCCCTCCACTTT
NA	TRBV11-2	NA	16	TRBJ1-1	CASSLLPSMSYTEAFF	TGTGCCAGCAGCTTACTTCCGAGTATGTCGTACACTGAAGCTTTCTTT
NA	TRBV2	NA	14	TRBJ2-3	CASGGIHNTDTQYF	TGTGCCAGCGGGGGGATCCACAACACAGATACGCAGTATTTT
NA	TRBV5-4	NA	17	TRBJ2-4	CASGTGTNPGDKNIQYF	TGTGCCAGCGGGACCGGCACCAACCCAGGGGACAAAAACATTCAGTACTTC
NA	TRBV28	NA	14	TRBJ2-1	CASRQGFSYNEQFF	TGTGCCAGCAGACAGGGTTTCTCCTACAATGAGCAGTTCTTC